This is a list of T cell receptor beta chains from one sample in a study of cytomegalovirus exposure and HLA in healthy donors. Libraries were prepared by immunoSEQ multiplex PCR; TCRdb keeps only in-frame clonotypes and omits some of them. The table includes 180,000 or so clones, around 80% detected once. Sequenced: PBMCs. All receptors come from a woman in her sixties in good health and CMV-seropositive. CDR3s include the opening cysteine and the closing phenylalanine or tryptophan. D genes are given only for firm matches. Clone size is given for some rows only: seen once, a few or many times, or a class if the clone is expanded.

v_call	j_call	d_call	clone_size	cdr3_nt	cdr3_aa
TRBV5-1	TRBJ1-1	-	-	TGCGCCAGCAGCTTGGAGACGTCAGGGGTCACTGAAGCTTTCTTT	CASSLETSGVTEAFF
TRBV10-3	TRBJ1-1	-	few	TGTGCCATCAGCGATCCCGTCGGCAGGTCACCGAACACTGAAGCTTTCTTT	CAISDPVGRSPNTEAFF
TRBV25-1	TRBJ1-1	-	few	TGTGCCAGCGGGCCGAACCTGAACACTGAAGCTTTCTTT	CASGPNLNTEAFF
TRBV6-1	TRBJ1-5	-	-	TGTGCCAGCAGTGACGCATTAGGGGATCAGCCCCAGCATTTT	CASSDALGDQPQHF
TRBV5-4	TRBJ2-3	-	few	TGTGCCAGCAGCACCTCAGGGGCCTTCCCGGATACGCAGTATTTT	CASSTSGAFPDTQYF
TRBV9	TRBJ2-2	TRBD1	few	TGTGCCAGCAGAGCCGACAGGGGTGGGACCGGGGAGCTGTTTTTT	CASRADRGGTGELFF
TRBV11-3	TRBJ2-1	TRBD1	-	TGTGCCAGCAGCTCTAGTCCAGGGGGAGCTGGGGGTGAGCAGTTCTTC	CASSSSPGGAGGEQFF
TRBV7-9	TRBJ2-1	TRBD2	-	TGTGCCAGCAGCTTCGCCCGGTCCGCGGGGGGGGAGCAGTTCTTC	CASSFARSAGGEQFF
TRBV11-3	TRBJ1-2	TRBD1	-	TGTGCCAGCAGCTTCCCCAGGACAGGTCGGGGCTACACCTTC	CASSFPRTGRGYTF
TRBV7-7	TRBJ2-5	TRBD2	-	TGTGCTAGCAGCTCTAGGGGAGGGCCTGAGGAGACCCAGTACTTC	CASSSRGGPEETQYF
TRBV27	TRBJ1-4	-	-	TGTGCCAGCAGCCCTCGCGGCGAAACTAATGAAAAACTGTTTTTT	CASSPRGETNEKLFF
TRBV18	TRBJ2-1	TRBD1	-	TGTGCCAGCTCAAGATGGACAGGGGGCAATGAGCAGTTCTTC	CASSRWTGGNEQFF
TRBV19	TRBJ1-2	-	few	TGTGCCAGTAATACGGGGGGCGGCGGAAGCTATGGCTACACCTTC	CASNTGGGGSYGYTF
TRBV4-3	TRBJ1-2	TRBD1	-	TGCGCCAGCAGCCAAGCGACAGGGGGAGGCTATGGCTACACCTTC	CASSQATGGGYGYTF
TRBV6-5	TRBJ2-3	TRBD2	-	TGTGCCAGCAGTTTTACTAGCGGGGGGGTCACAGATACGCAGTATTTT	CASSFTSGGVTDTQYF
TRBV7-9	TRBJ1-5	-	-	TGTGCCAGCAGCTTAGCGGCAGGGTCTCAGCCCCAGCATTTT	CASSLAAGSQPQHF
TRBV15	TRBJ2-2	TRBD1	few	TGTGCCACCAGCAGAGATGTAAACAGGGGCGCCGGGGAGCTGTTTTTT	CATSRDVNRGAGELFF
TRBV10-3	TRBJ1-5	TRBD1	few	TGTGCCTCCCAACCGGGACAGTATAGCAATCAGCCCCAGCATTTT	CASQPGQYSNQPQHF
TRBV10-3	TRBJ1-2	-	-	TGTGCCATCAGGACGGGAGGAGGTGGCTACACCTTC	CAIRTGGGGYTF
TRBV14	TRBJ2-5	TRBD2	-	TGTGCCAGCAGCCCACTAAGGACTAGCGGGAGGGGATATGAGACCCAGTACTTC	CASSPLRTSGRGYETQYF
TRBV11-3	TRBJ2-1	-	-	TGTGCCAGCAGCTTGAATCGGCAGGGCGGTGTGGGATACAATGAGCAGTTCTTC	CASSLNRQGGVGYNEQFF
TRBV5-1	TRBJ2-3	-	-	TGCGCCAGCAGCTTGGTGGACAAGGGGGATACGCAGTATTTT	CASSLVDKGDTQYF
TRBV19	TRBJ2-7	TRBD1	-	TGTGCCAGTACCAAAACCGGGACAGGGGCCCGGCAGTACTTC	CASTKTGTGARQYF
TRBV2	TRBJ2-3	TRBD2	few	TGTGCCAGCACTAGGACTAGCGGGGGGGCGTCAGATACGCAGTATTTT	CASTRTSGGASDTQYF
TRBV29-1	TRBJ1-3	-	-	TGCAGCGTTGAGGCCTTCAGAGGAAACACCATATATTTT	CSVEAFRGNTIYF
TRBV7-9	TRBJ2-3	TRBD2	few	TGTGCCAGCAGCTTACTTGCGGGATTTAGCGGGAGCACAGATACGCAGTATTTT	CASSLLAGFSGSTDTQYF
TRBV2	TRBJ2-4	TRBD1	-	TGTGTCCGCAAGGACAGGGACAAAAACATTCAGTACTTC	CVRKDRDKNIQYF
TRBV19	TRBJ1-2	TRBD1	-	TGTGCCAGTAGTATAGATGGACAGGGGTACGGCTACACCTTC	CASSIDGQGYGYTF
TRBV6-1	TRBJ1-1	-	-	TGTGCCAGCAGTGAAGGTTTTCAGGGGACTGAAGCTTTCTTT	CASSEGFQGTEAFF
TRBV6-4	TRBJ2-1	-	-	TGTGCCAGCAGTGAATCTGGGGGCCCCTACAATGAGCAGTTCTTC	CASSESGGPYNEQFF
TRBV4-2	TRBJ2-3	TRBD2	few	TGTGCCAGCAGCCAGATTGGGGGGACTAGCGGGAGCACAGATACGCAGTATTTT	CASSQIGGTSGSTDTQYF
TRBV10-3	TRBJ2-6	TRBD1	-	TGTGCCATCAGAGGACAGGGCTCTGGGGCCAACGTCCTGACTTTC	CAIRGQGSGANVLTF
TRBV29-1	TRBJ1-2	TRBD1	-	TGCAGCGTTTTCGTCTCCGGGACAGGGGTCGGCTACACCTTC	CSVFVSGTGVGYTF
TRBV18	TRBJ1-3	-	-	TGTGCCAGCTCACCGCCGGCTGACACCTCTGGAAACACCATATATTTT	CASSPPADTSGNTIYF
TRBV5-1	TRBJ2-1	TRBD2	-	TGCGCCAGCAGCTACCGGGGCCGGGGGGTCAATGAGCAGTTCTTC	CASSYRGRGVNEQFF
TRBV2	TRBJ2-5	-	-	TGTGCCAGCAGTGAGATACTATACAGGTCGCTTCAAGAGACCCAGTACTTC	CASSEILYRSLQETQYF
TRBV7-6	TRBJ2-5	TRBD2	-	TGTGCCAGCAGCTTAACCAGCGGGGGGGCCGGGGAGACCCAGTACTTC	CASSLTSGGAGETQYF
TRBV4-2	TRBJ2-3	TRBD2	-	TGTGCCAGCAGCCCCCGGGTTAGCGGGAGCACAGATACGCAGTATTTT	CASSPRVSGSTDTQYF
TRBV19	TRBJ2-4	TRBD2	few	TGTGCCAGTAGTTTAACTAGCGCCAAAAACAGTCAGTACTTC	CASSLTSAKNSQYF
TRBV28	TRBJ2-3	-	-	TGTGCCAGCAGTCCCAGCGGGGATACGCAGTATTTT	CASSPSGDTQYF